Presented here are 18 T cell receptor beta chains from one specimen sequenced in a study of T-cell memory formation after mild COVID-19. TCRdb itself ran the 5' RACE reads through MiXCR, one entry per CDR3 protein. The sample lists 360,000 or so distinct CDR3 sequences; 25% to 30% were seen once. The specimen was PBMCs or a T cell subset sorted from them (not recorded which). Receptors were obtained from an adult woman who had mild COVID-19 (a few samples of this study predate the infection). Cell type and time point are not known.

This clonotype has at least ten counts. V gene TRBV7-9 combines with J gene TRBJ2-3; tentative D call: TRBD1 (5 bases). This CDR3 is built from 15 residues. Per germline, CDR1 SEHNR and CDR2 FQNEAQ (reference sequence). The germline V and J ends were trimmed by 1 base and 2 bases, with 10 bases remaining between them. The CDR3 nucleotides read TGTGCCAGCAGCTTAGAGGGGCAGGCCACAGATACGCAGTATTTT. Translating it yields CASSLEGQATDTQYF.

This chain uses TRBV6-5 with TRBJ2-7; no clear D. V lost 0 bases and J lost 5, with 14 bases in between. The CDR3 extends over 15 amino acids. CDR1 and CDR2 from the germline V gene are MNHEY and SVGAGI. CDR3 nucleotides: TGTGCCAGCAGTTACTCCCCAGGCCCGAACCACGAGCAGTACTTC. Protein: CASSYSPGPNHEQYF.

The CDR3 DNA is TGTGCCAGCAGCTTAGATGAATGGGCGAGCTCCTACGAGCAGTACTTC. Amino acid sequence: CASSLDEWASSYEQYF. The chain links TRBV11-2 to TRBJ2-7, with no clear D. V lost 0 bases to trimming and J lost 0 bases, with 12 bases between them. Germline CDR1 reads SGHAT; CDR2 reads FQNNGV. This CDR3 has 16 amino acids.

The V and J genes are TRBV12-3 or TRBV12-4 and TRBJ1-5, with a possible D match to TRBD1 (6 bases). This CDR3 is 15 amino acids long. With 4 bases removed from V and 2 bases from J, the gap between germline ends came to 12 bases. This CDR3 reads CASSSAGHRNQPQHF. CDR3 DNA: TGTGCCAGCAGTTCGGCGGGACACCGCAATCAGCCCCAGCATTTT.

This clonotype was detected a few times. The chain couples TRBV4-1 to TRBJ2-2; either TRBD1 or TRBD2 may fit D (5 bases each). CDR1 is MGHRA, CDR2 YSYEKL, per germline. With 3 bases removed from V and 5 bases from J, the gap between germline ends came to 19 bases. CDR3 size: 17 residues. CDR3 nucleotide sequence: TGCGCCAGCAGCCACATACAGATCGGGACGGCTACCGGGGAGCTGTTTTTT. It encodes CASSHIQIGTATGELFF.

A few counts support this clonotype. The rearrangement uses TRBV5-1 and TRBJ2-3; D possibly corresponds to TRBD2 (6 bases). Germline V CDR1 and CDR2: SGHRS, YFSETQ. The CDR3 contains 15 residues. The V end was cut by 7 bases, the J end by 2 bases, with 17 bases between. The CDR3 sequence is CASALGDFPTDTQYF. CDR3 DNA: TGCGCCAGCGCCTTGGGGGACTTCCCCACAGATACGCAGTATTTT.

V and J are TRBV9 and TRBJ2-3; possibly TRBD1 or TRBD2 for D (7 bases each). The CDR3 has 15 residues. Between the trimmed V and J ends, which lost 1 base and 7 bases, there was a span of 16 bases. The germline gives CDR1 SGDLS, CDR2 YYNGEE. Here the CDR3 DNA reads TGTGCCAGCAGCGTACAGGGGGGGGCCCGAAATACGCAGTATTTT. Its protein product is CASSVQGGARNTQYF. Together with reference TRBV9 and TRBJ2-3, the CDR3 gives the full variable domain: DSGVTQTPKHLITATGQRVTLRCSPRSGDLSVYWYQQSLDQGLQFLIQYYNGEERAKGNILERFSAQQFPDLHSELNLSSLELGDSALYFCASSVQGGARNTQYFGPGTRLTVL.

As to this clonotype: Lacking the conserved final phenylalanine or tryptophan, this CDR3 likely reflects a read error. CDR3 loop: CASSPDPPREQFL. Written as DNA, the CDR3 is TGTGCCAGCAGCCCGGACCCTCCCCGGGAGCAGTTCTTA. V and J are TRBV7-9 and TRBJ2-1; D call uncertain. Germline CDR1 reads SEHNR; CDR2 reads FQNEAQ (reference sequence). The length of the CDR3 is 13 residues. The germline V and J ends were trimmed by 5 bases and 10 bases, with 15 bases remaining between them.

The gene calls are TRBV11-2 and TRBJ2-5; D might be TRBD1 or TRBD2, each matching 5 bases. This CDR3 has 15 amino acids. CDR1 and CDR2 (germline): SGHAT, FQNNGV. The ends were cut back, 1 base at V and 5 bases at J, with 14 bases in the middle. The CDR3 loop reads CASSLAGLRAETQYF. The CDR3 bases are TGTGCCAGCAGCTTAGCGGGGCTACGAGCGGAGACCCAGTACTTC.

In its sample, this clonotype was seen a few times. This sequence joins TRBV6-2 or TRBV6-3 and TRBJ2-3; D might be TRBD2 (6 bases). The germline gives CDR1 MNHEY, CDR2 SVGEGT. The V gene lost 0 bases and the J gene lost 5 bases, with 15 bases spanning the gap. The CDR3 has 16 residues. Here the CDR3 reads CASSYSNGLRKDTQYF. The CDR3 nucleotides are TGTGCCAGCAGTTACTCGAACGGACTAAGGAAAGATACGCAGTATTTT.

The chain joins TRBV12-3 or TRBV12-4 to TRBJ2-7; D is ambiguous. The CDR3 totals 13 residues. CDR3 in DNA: TGTGCTTCGGCGGCGGATCCCCCCTACGAGCAGTACTTC. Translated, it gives CASAADPPYEQYF.

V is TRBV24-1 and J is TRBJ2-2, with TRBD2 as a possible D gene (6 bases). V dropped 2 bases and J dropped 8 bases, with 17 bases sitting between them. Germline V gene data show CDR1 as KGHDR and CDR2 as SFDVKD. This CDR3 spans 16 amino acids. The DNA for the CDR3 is TGTGCCACCAGTGATTGGGGGACTCCCTCCTCGGGGGAGCTGTTTTTT. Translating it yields CATSDWGTPSSGELFF.

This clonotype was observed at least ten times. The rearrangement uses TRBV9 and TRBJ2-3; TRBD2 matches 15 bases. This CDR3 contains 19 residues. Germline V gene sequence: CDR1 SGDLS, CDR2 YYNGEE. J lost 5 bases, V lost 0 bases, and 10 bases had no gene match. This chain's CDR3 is CASSVAPGPGLAGGDTQYF. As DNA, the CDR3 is TGTGCCAGCAGCGTAGCGCCCGGCCCGGGACTAGCGGGGGGAGATACGCAGTATTTT.

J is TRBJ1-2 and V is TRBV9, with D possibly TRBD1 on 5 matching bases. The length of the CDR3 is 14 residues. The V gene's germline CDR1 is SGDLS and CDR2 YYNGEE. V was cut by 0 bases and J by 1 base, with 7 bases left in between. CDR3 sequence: CASSVATDNYGYTF. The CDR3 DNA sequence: TGTGCCAGCAGCGTAGCGACAGATAACTATGGCTACACCTTC.

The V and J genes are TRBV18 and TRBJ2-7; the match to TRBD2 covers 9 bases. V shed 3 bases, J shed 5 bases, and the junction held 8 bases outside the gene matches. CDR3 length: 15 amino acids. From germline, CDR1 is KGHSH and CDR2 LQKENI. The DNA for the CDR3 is TGTGCCAGCTCACCGGGTAGCGGGAGAATCAACGAGCAGTACTTC. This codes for CASSPGSGRINEQYF.

The chain's CDR3 is CSVGGLSTRLDNEQFF. The CDR3 bases are TGCAGCGTTGGAGGCCTCTCCACTCGTTTAGACAATGAGCAGTTCTTC. The chain uses TRBV29-1 and TRBJ2-1; no clear D. Germline V gene lookup returns CDR1 SQVTM and CDR2 ANQGSEA. The CDR3 contains 16 residues. V lost 4 bases, J lost 5 bases, and 21 bases lay in between.

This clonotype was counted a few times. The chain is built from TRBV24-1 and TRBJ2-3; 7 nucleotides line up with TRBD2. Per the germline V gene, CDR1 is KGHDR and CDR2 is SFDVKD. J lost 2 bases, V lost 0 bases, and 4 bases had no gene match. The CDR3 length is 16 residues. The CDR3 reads CATSDLHGGITDTQYF. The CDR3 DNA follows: TGTGCCACCAGTGATTTGCACGGGGGGATCACAGATACGCAGTATTTT.

DNA of the CDR3: TGTGCCAGCAGCTTTAGGGGCCCTAGCACAGATACGCAGTATTTT. Protein: CASSFRGPSTDTQYF. The gene calls are TRBV7-9 and TRBJ2-3; weak D call: TRBD1 (5 bases). CDR1 is SEHNR and CDR2 is FQNEAQ in the germline V gene (reference sequence). V was pared by 3 bases and J by 0 bases, with 10 bases between. This CDR3 has 15 amino acids.